These T cell receptor beta chains were read from a single sample in a study of CD8+ T cells in alopecia areata. TCRdb keeps only in-frame clones here, not all; method: immunoSEQ multiplex PCR. The sample shows some 96,000 clones, 50% to 75% of them seen only once. The source was CD8+ T cells sorted from blood, collected at week 4, from a patient treated with tofacitinib. These receptors were collected from a human donor with alopecia areata. Both conserved end residues are part of each CDR3. D genes are given only for firm matches. The listing skips clone size in some rows; elsewhere it reads once, few, many or a size class.

j_call,clone_size,v_call,d_call,cdr3_nt,cdr3_aa
TRBJ1-1,-,TRBV5-4,-,TGTGCCAGCAGCCTCATCAGGGACTTCCCCACTGAAGCTTTCTTT,CASSLIRDFPTEAFF
TRBJ2-3,-,TRBV27,-,TGTGCCAGCAGTCTGATGGGAGATACGCAGTATTTT,CASSLMGDTQYF
TRBJ2-5,few,TRBV15,TRBD1,TGTGCCACCAGCGAGAGGGACAGCCGGCAAGAGACCCAGTACTTC,CATSERDSRQETQYF
TRBJ2-2,-,TRBV11-2,TRBD2,TGTGCCAGCAGCTCCCCCGGACTAGCGGGGGGGTTCGGGGAGCTGTTTTTT,CASSSPGLAGGFGELFF
TRBJ1-1,-,TRBV29-1,TRBD1,TGCAGCGTTCCCTTGGCAGGGGGGGTTTACACTGAAGCTTTCTTT,CSVPLAGGVYTEAFF
TRBJ2-5,-,TRBV6-5,-,TGTGCCAGCAGTTACTCCGGGGCAGCGCAAGAGACCCAGTACTTC,CASSYSGAAQETQYF
TRBJ2-3,-,TRBV27,-,TGTGCCAGCAGTACACTGGGTTCTGTCGATACGCAGTATTTT,CASSTLGSVDTQYF
TRBJ1-1,-,TRBV29-1,-,TGCAGCGTTGAGGCAGGGGAGAACACTGAAGCTTTCTTT,CSVEAGENTEAFF
TRBJ2-3,-,TRBV4-3,TRBD2,TGCGCCAGCAGCCAAGAGGTCGCCGGGACTAGCGGGATCGCTGATACGCAGTATTTT,CASSQEVAGTSGIADTQYF
TRBJ2-7,-,TRBV30,TRBD1,TGTGCCTGGAGTTACGGGACAGGGGAATACGAGCAGTACTTC,CAWSYGTGEYEQYF
TRBJ2-3,-,TRBV4-3,-,TGCGCCAGCAGCCTCGGGACTGGCGGGGATACGCAGTATTTT,CASSLGTGGDTQYF
TRBJ2-5,-,TRBV2,-,TGTGCCAGCAGTGCGGACCCCACAGAGACCCAGTACTTC,CASSADPTETQYF
TRBJ2-3,-,TRBV5-1,TRBD1,TGCGCCAGCAGCTCGACAGGGGGCGCAGATACGCAGTATTTT,CASSSTGGADTQYF
TRBJ1-2,few,TRBV5-6,-,TGTGCCAGGCGGAACTGGGGAAACTATGGCTACACCTTC,CARRNWGNYGYTF
TRBJ2-7,once,TRBV2,-,TGTGCCGTACCCGGGACAAGGGAGCAGTACTTC,CAVPGTREQYF
TRBJ2-7,-,TRBV7-3,TRBD1,TGTGCCAGCAGCCCGACGCAGGACAGGGCTATACACGAGCAGTACTTC,CASSPTQDRAIHEQYF
TRBJ1-1,-,TRBV12-5,-,TGTGCTAGTGGTCCGACGAACACTGAAGCTTTCTTT,CASGPTNTEAFF
TRBJ1-5,-,TRBV28,-,TGTGCGGCTAATCTTGGGGGAAATCAGCCCCAGCATTTT,CAANLGGNQPQHF
TRBJ2-7,once,TRBV7-2,-,TGTGCCAGCAGCTTACTGATGGCAGGGGCTTACGAGCAGTACTTC,CASSLLMAGAYEQYF
TRBJ1-1,-,TRBV27,-,TGTGCCAGCAGTTTAGGGGCGAACACTGAAGCTTTCTTT,CASSLGANTEAFF
TRBJ2-2,-,TRBV9,-,TGTGCCAGCAGCCCGGCGGCAGCGAACACCGGGGAGCTGTTTTTT,CASSPAAANTGELFF
TRBJ2-7,-,TRBV29-1,TRBD1,TGCAGCGCCGGGGACAGCCTAACCTACGAGCAGTACTTC,CSAGDSLTYEQYF
TRBJ1-1,-,TRBV25-1,-,TGTGCCAGCAGTTCAATGATTGGCGGGGTGGACACTGAAGCTTTCTTT,CASSSMIGGVDTEAFF
TRBJ2-5,-,TRBV7-3,TRBD2,TGTGCCAGCAGCTCCGGACTAGCGGGGGTCCAAGAGACCCAGTACTTC,CASSSGLAGVQETQYF
TRBJ1-3,many,TRBV7-9,-,TGTGCCAGCAGCTTAGACTACTCTGGAAACACCATATATTTT,CASSLDYSGNTIYF
TRBJ2-7,once,TRBV27,TRBD2,TGTGCCAGCAGTTTACGAGGGACTAGCGGGAGCTACGAGCAGTACTTC,CASSLRGTSGSYEQYF
TRBJ2-2,-,TRBV2,-,TGTGCCAGCAGCGGGGATTCTCACACCGGGGAGCTGTTTTTT,CASSGDSHTGELFF
TRBJ2-5,-,TRBV4-1,-,TGCGCCAGCAGCCAAGAGCCGACGGGACGGCTCCAAGAGACCCAGTACTTC,CASSQEPTGRLQETQYF
TRBJ2-5,-,TRBV14,-,TGTGCCAGCAGCCCGGACTCTCAGTACCAAGAGACCCAGTACTTC,CASSPDSQYQETQYF
TRBJ1-1,-,TRBV5-1,TRBD1,TGCGCCAGTTCACTCAACCCACAGGGGGCTGACACTGAAGCTTTCTTT,CASSLNPQGADTEAFF
TRBJ2-7,-,TRBV7-9,-,TGTGCCAGCAGCTTATACACGGATCCCTACGAGCAGTACTTC,CASSLYTDPYEQYF
TRBJ1-2,-,TRBV13,-,TGTGCCAGCAGCTTAGAGGCCAGGCTAAATAACTATGGCTACACCTTC,CASSLEARLNNYGYTF
TRBJ2-1,-,TRBV11-2,TRBD2,TGTGCCAGCAGCCCCTCGGGAGGCAATGAGCAGTTCTTC,CASSPSGGNEQFF
TRBJ2-5,-,TRBV4-1,-,TGCGCCAGCAGCCAGGTTAGGGGGACCCAAGAGACCCAGTACTTC,CASSQVRGTQETQYF